The present T cell receptor beta chain was sequenced within a study of T cell changes during pregnancy in multiple sclerosis. Clones were read by immunoSEQ multiplex PCR, and TCRdb kept only the in-frame ones, dropping some. The table records fewer than 50,000 clones, approximately 90% of them present only once. The J segment lost 10 bases and the V segment lost 7 bases, leaving 5 bases of the junction unmatched. The CDR3 is made up of 13 amino acids. CDR1 ENHRY and CDR2 SYGVKD come from the germline V gene. This chain joins TRBV10-3 and TRBJ1-6; 9 nucleotides align to TRBD1. Sample: CD4+ T cells from peripheral blood mononuclear cells, taken in the second trimester of pregnancy. The clonotype comes from a female donor in good health, enrolled as a control in a pregnancy study. In nucleotides, the CDR3 is TGTGCCATCACCCCGACAGGGGGATCACCCCTCCACTTT. It codes for CAITPTGGSPLHF.